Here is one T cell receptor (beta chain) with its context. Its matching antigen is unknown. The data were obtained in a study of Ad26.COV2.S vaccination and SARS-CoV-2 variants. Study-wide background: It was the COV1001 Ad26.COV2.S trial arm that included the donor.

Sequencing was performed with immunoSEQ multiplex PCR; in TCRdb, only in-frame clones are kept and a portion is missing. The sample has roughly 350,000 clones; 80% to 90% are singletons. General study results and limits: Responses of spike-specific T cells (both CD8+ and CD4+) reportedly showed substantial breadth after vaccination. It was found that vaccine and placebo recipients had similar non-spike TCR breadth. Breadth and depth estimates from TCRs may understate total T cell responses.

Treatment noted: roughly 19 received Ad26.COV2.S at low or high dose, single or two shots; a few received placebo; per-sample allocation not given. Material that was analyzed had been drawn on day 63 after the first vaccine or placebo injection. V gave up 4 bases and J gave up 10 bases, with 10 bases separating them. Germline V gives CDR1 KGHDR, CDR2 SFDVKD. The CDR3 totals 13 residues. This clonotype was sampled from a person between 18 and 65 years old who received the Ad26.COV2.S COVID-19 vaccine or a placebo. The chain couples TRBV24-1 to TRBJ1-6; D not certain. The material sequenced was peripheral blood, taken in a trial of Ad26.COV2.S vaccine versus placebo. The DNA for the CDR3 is TGTGCCACCAGTGAAGACGGTTTGTCACCCCTCCACTTT. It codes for CATSEDGLSPLHF.